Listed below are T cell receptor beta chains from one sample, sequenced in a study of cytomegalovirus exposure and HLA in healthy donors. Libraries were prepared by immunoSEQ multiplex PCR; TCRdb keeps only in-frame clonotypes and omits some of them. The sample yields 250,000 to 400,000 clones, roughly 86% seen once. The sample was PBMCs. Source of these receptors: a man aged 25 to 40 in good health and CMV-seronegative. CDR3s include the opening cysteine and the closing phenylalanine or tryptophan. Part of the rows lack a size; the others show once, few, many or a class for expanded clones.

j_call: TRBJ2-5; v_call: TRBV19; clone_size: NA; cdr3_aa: CASSTWRGGTKDETQYF
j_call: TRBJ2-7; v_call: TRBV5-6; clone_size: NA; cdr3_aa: CASSQVYSDEQYF
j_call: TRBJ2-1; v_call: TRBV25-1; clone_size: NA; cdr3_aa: CASSPLFGTGSVWQFF
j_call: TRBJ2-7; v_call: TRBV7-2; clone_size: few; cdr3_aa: CASSGGTYEQYF
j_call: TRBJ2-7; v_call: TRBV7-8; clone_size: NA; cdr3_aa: CASSIRGSTYEQYF
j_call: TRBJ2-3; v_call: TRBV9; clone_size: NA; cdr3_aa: CASSVEASGSTDTQYF
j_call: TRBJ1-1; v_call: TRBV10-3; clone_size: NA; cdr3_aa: CAISGAMNTEAFF
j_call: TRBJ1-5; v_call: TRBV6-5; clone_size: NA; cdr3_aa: CASSYSSRQGRHF
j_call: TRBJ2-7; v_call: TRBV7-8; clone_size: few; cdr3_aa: CASSRDSTYEQYF
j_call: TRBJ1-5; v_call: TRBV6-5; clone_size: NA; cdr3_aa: CASRQDRSYQPQHF
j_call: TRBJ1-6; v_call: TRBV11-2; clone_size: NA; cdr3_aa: CASSYSSTGKNSPLHF
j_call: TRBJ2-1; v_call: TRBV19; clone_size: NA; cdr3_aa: CASSTHSQGLRSGEQFF
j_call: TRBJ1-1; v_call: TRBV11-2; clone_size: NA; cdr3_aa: CASTPGEGGYTEAFF
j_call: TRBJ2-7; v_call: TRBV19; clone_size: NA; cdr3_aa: CASSISQDNNYEQYF
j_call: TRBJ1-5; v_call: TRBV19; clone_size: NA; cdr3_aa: CASKDTGVRNQPQHF
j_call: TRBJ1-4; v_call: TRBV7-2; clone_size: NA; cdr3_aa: CASSLSGATNEKLFF
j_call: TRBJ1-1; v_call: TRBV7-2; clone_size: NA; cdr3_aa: CASSPRQGESTEAFF
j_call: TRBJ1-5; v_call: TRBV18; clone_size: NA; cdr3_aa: CASSPRAEDSNQPQHF
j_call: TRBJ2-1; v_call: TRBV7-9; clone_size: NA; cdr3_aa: CASSFLGSGVNNEQFF
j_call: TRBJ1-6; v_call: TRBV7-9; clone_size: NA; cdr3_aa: CASRGAGFNSPLHF
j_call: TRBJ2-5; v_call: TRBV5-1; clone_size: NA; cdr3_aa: CASSGLRGQETQYF
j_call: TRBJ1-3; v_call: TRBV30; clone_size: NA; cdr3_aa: CAWLRRLSGNTIYF
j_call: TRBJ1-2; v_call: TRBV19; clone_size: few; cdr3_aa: CASSGDRGRDGYTF
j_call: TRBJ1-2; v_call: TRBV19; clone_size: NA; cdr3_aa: CASSFTPGQGRGYTF
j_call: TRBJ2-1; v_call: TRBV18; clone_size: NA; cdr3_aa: CASSRRDRVHNEQFF
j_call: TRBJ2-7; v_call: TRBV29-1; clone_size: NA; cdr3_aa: CSVQGLAEQYF
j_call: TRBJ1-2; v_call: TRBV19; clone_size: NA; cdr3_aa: CASSKPTGTNYGYTF
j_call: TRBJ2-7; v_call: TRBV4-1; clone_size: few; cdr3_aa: CASSSSWAAYEQYF
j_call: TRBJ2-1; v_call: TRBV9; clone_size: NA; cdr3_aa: CASSPGTGDNEQFF
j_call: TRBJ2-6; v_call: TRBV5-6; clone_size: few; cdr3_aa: CASSLLSRDRATGANVLTF
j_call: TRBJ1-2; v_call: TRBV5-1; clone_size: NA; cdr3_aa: CASSLGSMEGYTF
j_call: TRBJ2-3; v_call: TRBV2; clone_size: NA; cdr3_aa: CASSELGASGEWTDTQYF
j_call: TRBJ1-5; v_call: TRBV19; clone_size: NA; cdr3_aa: CASSIYGGLGNQPQHF
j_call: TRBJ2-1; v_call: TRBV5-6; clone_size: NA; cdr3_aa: CASSPYRGGYEQFF
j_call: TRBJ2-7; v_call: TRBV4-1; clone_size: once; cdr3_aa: CASSYRRDSSYEQYF
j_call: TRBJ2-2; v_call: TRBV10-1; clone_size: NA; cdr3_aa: CASSDLDRRYTGELFF
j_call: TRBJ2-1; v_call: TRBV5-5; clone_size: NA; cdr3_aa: CASSLEGSSPIEQFF
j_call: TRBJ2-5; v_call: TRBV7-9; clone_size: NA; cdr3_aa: CASSFVPGNSEETQYF
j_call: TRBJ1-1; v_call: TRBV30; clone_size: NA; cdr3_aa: CAWSSVGGTTEAFF
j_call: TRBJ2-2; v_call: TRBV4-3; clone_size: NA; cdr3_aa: CASSQGSGTGKNGELFF
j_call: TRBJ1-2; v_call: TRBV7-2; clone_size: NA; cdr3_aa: CASSLGTGANYGYTF
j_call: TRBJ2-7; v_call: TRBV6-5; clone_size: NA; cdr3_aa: CASSYFTNAGRREQYF
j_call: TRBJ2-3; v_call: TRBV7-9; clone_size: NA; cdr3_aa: CASSLAGAPDTQYF
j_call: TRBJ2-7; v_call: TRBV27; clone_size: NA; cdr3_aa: CASSLGGQDYEQYF
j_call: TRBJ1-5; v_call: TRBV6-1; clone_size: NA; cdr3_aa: CASSSGQGYQPQHF
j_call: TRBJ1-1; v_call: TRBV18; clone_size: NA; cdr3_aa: CASSAGLSNTEAFF
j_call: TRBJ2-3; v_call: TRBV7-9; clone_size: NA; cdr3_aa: CASSPRRGGSTDTQYF
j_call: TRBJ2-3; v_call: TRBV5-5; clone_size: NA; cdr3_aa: CASSSREPAQYF
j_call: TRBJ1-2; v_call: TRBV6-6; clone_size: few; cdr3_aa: CASSLQPTQTNYGYTF
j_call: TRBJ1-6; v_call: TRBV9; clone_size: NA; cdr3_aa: CASSAQAATYNSPLHF
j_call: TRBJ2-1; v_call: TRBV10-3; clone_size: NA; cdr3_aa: CAISTRDSYNEQFF
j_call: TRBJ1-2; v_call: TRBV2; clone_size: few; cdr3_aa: CASSEGRHYGYTF
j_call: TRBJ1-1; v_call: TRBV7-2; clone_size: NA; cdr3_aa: CASSSAGVGTEAFF
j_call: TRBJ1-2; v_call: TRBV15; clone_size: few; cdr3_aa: CATSRVRTGDSGYTF